Following are 26 T cell receptor beta chains from one sample sequenced in a study of beta chain features in type 1 diabetes. Isolated RNA was reverse transcribed in full, so expressed TCRB transcripts were sequenced. The repertoire was sequenced with immunoSEQ multiplex PCR; TCRdb's copy has only in-frame clones and lacks some. The sample includes more than 300,000 clones, around 12% of them seen just once. Sequencing input: naive CD4+ T cells from blood. The receptors come from a man in his late teens or twenties in good health.

This clone was found a few times. The rearrangement links TRBV18 to TRBJ2-7, with a tentative D call TRBD1 (5 bases). With 3 bases removed from V and 4 bases from J, the gap between germline ends came to 13 bases. The CDR3 has 14 amino acids. Germline lookup yields CDR1 KGHSH and CDR2 LQKENI. CDR3 amino acids: CASSPAAGRYEQYF. In DNA form, the CDR3 reads TGTGCCAGCTCACCTGCGGCAGGGCGGTACGAGCAGTACTTC.

This clone was found a few times. This chain links TRBV11-2 with TRBJ2-2, with 8 bases matching TRBD1. The V gene's germline CDR1 is SGHAT and CDR2 FQNNGV. With V trimmed by 5 bases and J by 2 bases, 7 bases remained unmatched. The CDR3 extends over 16 amino acids. The CDR3 nucleotides read TGTGCCAGCAGCGTATGGACAGGGACCAACACCGGGGAGCTGTTTTTT. Translated, it gives CASSVWTGTNTGELFF.

This clone showed up just a few times. This specimen includes other DNA sequences encoding the same CDR3. V usage is TRBV25-1 and J usage is TRBJ1-2; tentative D call: TRBD1 (5 bases). V was trimmed by 7 bases and J by 2 bases, leaving 5 bases between them. CDR1 and CDR2 from the germline V gene are MGHDK and SYGVNS. The CDR3 extends over 11 amino acids. CDR3 DNA: TGTGCCAGCACAGGGAACTATGGCTACACCTTC. It codes for CASTGNYGYTF.

The rearrangement links TRBV7-9 to TRBJ2-3, with D possibly matching TRBD2 (7 bases). Between the trimmed V and J ends, which lost 8 bases and 6 bases, there was a span of 12 bases. Germline CDR1 is SEHNR and CDR2 is FQNEAQ (reference sequence). This CDR3 has 12 residues. The CDR3 coding sequence is TGTGCCAGCCTTCGGGGGGCGGATACGCAGTATTTT. Encoded protein: CASLRGADTQYF.

This clone occurred once. The rearrangement links TRBV6-5 to TRBJ2-5, with TRBD1 matching 10 bases. The end of the DNA is better explained by TRBJ2-7, so the J call may be wrong. The germline CDR1 and CDR2 sequences are MNHEY and SVGAGI. The CDR3 is made up of 15 amino acids. The CDR3 DNA reads TGTGCCAGCAGTAGGGACAGGGGCTTCTCCTACGAGCAGTACTTC. This translates into CASSRDRGFSYEQYF.

The chain links TRBV28 to TRBJ1-1, with D tentatively TRBD1 (6 bases). The length of the CDR3 is 12 residues. Deletions cut 5 bases from V and 6 bases from J, with 10 bases between. Germline V gives CDR1 MDHEN, CDR2 SYDVKM. CDR3 in DNA: TGTGCCAGCAGTAGCGGACAGTCTGAAGCTTTCTTT. The encoded protein is CASSSGQSEAFF.

This clone occurred a few times. This chain links TRBV7-9 with TRBJ2-7; 9 bases are a match to TRBD1. J gave up 2 bases and V 2 bases, and 4 bases lay outside the gene matches. This CDR3 spans 15 amino acids. The germline V gene has CDR1 SEHNR and CDR2 FQNEAQ (reference sequence). This chain's CDR3 is CASSLSGQGTYEQYF. In nucleotides, the CDR3 is TGTGCCAGCAGCTTATCGGGACAGGGAACCTACGAGCAGTACTTC.

The CDR3 region is CASSLAGSNYGYTF. The CDR3 DNA reads TGTGCCAGCAGCTTAGCAGGGAGTAACTATGGCTACACCTTC. J is TRBJ1-2 and V is TRBV7-2; D remains unclear. Germline V gives CDR1 SGHTA, CDR2 FQGNSA. CDR3 size: 14 residues. Between the trimmed V and J ends, which lost 0 bases and 1 base, there was a span of 6 bases. Combining the CDR3 with reference TRBV7-2 and TRBJ1-2 gives the whole variable domain GAGVSQSPSNKVTEKGKDVELRCDPISGHTALYWYRQSLGQGLEFLIYFQGNSAPDKSGLPSDRFSAERTGGSVSTLTIQRTQQEDSAVYLCASSLAGSNYGYTFGSGTRLTVV.

V gene TRBV30 combines with J gene TRBJ2-1; tentatively, D is TRBD1 (5 bases). From germline, CDR1 is GTSNPN and CDR2 SVGIG (reference sequence). V was trimmed by 6 bases and J by 8 bases, leaving 14 bases between them. The CDR3 sequence is 12 residues long. CDR3 sequence reads: CACSYRTYEQFF. The CDR3 coding sequence is TGTGCCTGCTCCTACCGGACATATGAGCAGTTCTTC.

This clone was observed a few times. The rearrangement uses TRBV19 and TRBJ2-1, with 9 positions matching TRBD2. Germline V lookup: CDR1 LNHDA, CDR2 SQIVND (reference sequence). This CDR3 contains 13 residues. V lost 6 bases to trimming and J lost 5 bases; unmatched junction nucleotides: 2. The CDR3 DNA follows: TGTGCCAGTAGGGCGGGGGGGCACAATGAGCAGTTCTTC. This codes for CASRAGGHNEQFF.

The chain joins TRBV7-2 to TRBJ2-3; 7 bases fit TRBD2. V trimming: 2 bases; J trimming: 5 bases; junction bases outside the gene matches: 4. The CDR3 contains 14 residues. Germline V gene sequence: CDR1 SGHTA, CDR2 FQGNSA. The CDR3 nucleotides read TGTGCCAGCAGCTTAAATAGCGGGCAAGATACGCAGTATTTT. It translates to CASSLNSGQDTQYF.

The sample holds a few counts of this clone. V usage is TRBV7-9 and J usage is TRBJ2-1; D ambiguous. The germline V gene encodes CDR1 SEHNR and CDR2 FQNEAQ (reference sequence). The ends were cut back, 0 bases at V and 9 bases at J, with 12 bases in the middle. The CDR3 length is 14 residues. CDR3 protein: CASSLASLNGEQFF. In DNA form, the CDR3 reads TGTGCCAGCAGCTTAGCATCCTTGAACGGTGAGCAGTTCTTC. Variable domain in full (rest from reference TRBV7-9 and TRBJ2-1): DTGVSQNPRHKITKRGQNVTFRCDPISEHNRLYWYRQTLGQGPEFLTYFQNEAQLEKSRLLSDRFSAERPKGSFSTLEIQRTEQGDSAMYLCASSLASLNGEQFFGPGTRLTVL.

The CDR3 DNA reads TGTGCCAGCAGCGAGACTAGCGGGGGTCCCCAGTTCTTC. Its translation is CASSETSGGPQFF. This chain links TRBV7-2 with TRBJ2-1; 12 positions match TRBD2. The trim removed 5 bases at V and 13 bases at J, leaving 6 bases unmatched. CDR3 length: 13 residues. CDR1 and CDR2 (germline): SGHTA, FQGNSA.

This clone has more than one count but fewer than ten. The chain joins TRBV30 to TRBJ2-2, with TRBD1 matching over 7 bases. Trimming took 2 bases from V and 2 from J; bases not matched to a gene: 2. This CDR3 spans 14 amino acids. Germline V lookup: CDR1 GTSNPN, CDR2 SVGIG (reference sequence). DNA of the CDR3: TGTGCCTGGAGTTCAGGGGGAAACACCGGGGAGCTGTTTTTT. It yields the protein CAWSSGGNTGELFF.

This chain connects TRBV6-5 to TRBJ2-2, with 7 bases that match TRBD1. The ends lost 6 bases at V and 6 bases at J; junction bases unmatched: 4. Germline V CDR1 and CDR2: MNHEY, SVGAGI. The CDR3 extends over 13 amino acids. CDR3 sequence reads: CASRETGAGELFF. Here the CDR3 DNA reads TGTGCCAGCAGGGAAACAGGGGCCGGGGAGCTGTTTTTT.

This chain connects TRBV11-2 to TRBJ2-1; D gene ambiguous. The CDR3 totals 15 residues. Germline CDR1 SGHAT, CDR2 FQNNGV. V lost 0 bases, J lost 3 bases, and 9 bases lay in between. CDR3 in amino acids: CASSLDTGIYNEQFF. CDR3 nucleotides: TGTGCCAGCAGCTTAGATACGGGTATCTACAATGAGCAGTTCTTC.

This clone turned up a few times. This rearrangement joins TRBV28 to TRBJ1-5, with unresolved D. Germline CDR1 MDHEN, CDR2 SYDVKM. This CDR3 has 16 residues. Trimming left V 5 bases short and J 3 bases short, with 17 bases between. The CDR3 DNA reads TGTGCCAGCAGTCTAGACCGGGGTTTCCCCAATCAGCCCCAGCATTTT. Translated: CASSLDRGFPNQPQHF. Variable domain in full (rest from reference TRBV28 and TRBJ1-5): DVKVTQSSRYLVKRTGEKVFLECVQDMDHENMFWYRQDPGLGLRLIYFSYDVKMKEKGDIPEGYSVSREKKERFSLILESASTNQTSMYLCASSLDRGFPNQPQHFGDGTRLSIL.

Only a few counts were recorded for this clone. The V and J genes are TRBV28 and TRBJ1-1; 7 nucleotides match TRBD1. The J segment lost 10 bases and the V segment lost 4 bases, leaving 12 bases of the junction unmatched. Looked up from germline, CDR1 is MDHEN and CDR2 is SYDVKM. CDR3 length: 14 residues. The CDR3: CASSSDRVQSRAFF. As DNA, the CDR3 is TGTGCCAGCAGTTCCGACAGGGTACAGTCCCGAGCTTTCTTT.

This clone was seen a handful of times. The gene calls are TRBV28 and TRBJ2-7; D is possibly TRBD2 (6 bases). The V gene's germline CDR1 is MDHEN and CDR2 SYDVKM. CDR3 length equals 13 residues. Trimming pared 2 bases from V and 6 bases from J, leaving 11 bases between. CDR3 region: CASSLGRPSEQYF. In nucleotides, the CDR3 is TGTGCCAGCAGTTTAGGGAGGCCCTCCGAGCAGTACTTC.

J is TRBJ2-1 and V is TRBV7-3; 7 bases map to TRBD2. V lost 2 bases to trimming and J lost 4 bases; unmatched junction nucleotides: 5. In germline, CDR1 is SGHTA, CDR2 FQGTGA. The CDR3 is 15 amino acids. The CDR3 DNA reads TGTGCCAGCAGCTTACGACTAGCTGATTACAATGAGCAGTTCTTC. Translated: CASSLRLADYNEQFF.

This sequence joins TRBV5-1 and TRBJ2-7, with D tentatively TRBD2 (6 bases). V shed 4 bases and J shed 4 bases, with 18 bases lying between them. The germline V gene has CDR1 SGHRS and CDR2 YFSETQ. The CDR3 has 15 amino acids. CDR3 sequence (DNA): TGCGCCAGCAGCCTAGGGGCTAGCGAGAATTACGAGCAGTACTTC. It encodes CASSLGASENYEQYF.

The chain is built from TRBV7-9 and TRBJ1-2, with a possible D match to TRBD1 (5 bases). V lost 1 base and J lost 6, with 15 bases in between. Germline V gives CDR1 SEHNR, CDR2 FQNEAQ (reference sequence). The CDR3 is 15 residues long. CDR3: CASSLVGREIHGYTF. For the CDR3, the DNA is TGTGCCAGCAGCTTAGTAGGCAGGGAAATCCATGGCTACACCTTC.

This clone came up a few times. The rearrangement links TRBV10-3 to TRBJ1-4; 7 bases line up with TRBD1. The length of the CDR3 is 13 residues. Unmatched junction bases numbered 5, after V lost 7 bases and J lost 6 bases. CDR1 is ENHRY and CDR2 is SYGVKD in the germline V gene. The CDR3 DNA is TGTGCCATCATGAGAGACAGGGATGAAAAACTGTTTTTT. This encodes CAIMRDRDEKLFF.

The chain links TRBV30 to TRBJ2-7, with D hard to call. V was pared by 8 bases and J by 1 base, with 15 bases between. In germline, CDR1 is GTSNPN, CDR2 SVGIG (reference sequence). CDR3 length: 13 amino acids. The CDR3 DNA reads TGTGCCGGGAAGGTAGCCGGGTCCTACGAGCAGTACTTC. It yields the protein CAGKVAGSYEQYF.

V gene TRBV2 combines with J gene TRBJ2-4, with TRBD1 matching 7 bases. Germline CDR1 is SNHLY and CDR2 is FYNNEI. This CDR3 region has 15 residues. V was pared by 5 bases and J by 9 bases, with 13 bases of the junction left unmatched. The chain's CDR3 is CASSSDRDGLGIQYF. The CDR3 DNA follows: TGTGCCAGCAGTTCAGACAGGGACGGACTGGGCATTCAGTACTTC.

In this sample, this clone turned up a few times. This rearrangement joins TRBV4-2 to TRBJ2-5, with D perhaps matching TRBD1 (5 bases). Trimming shortened V by 1 base and J by 3 bases, and 9 bases separated the two germline ends. This CDR3 contains 14 residues. Germline lookup yields CDR1 LGHNA and CDR2 YNFKEQ. The CDR3 region has the DNA TGTGCCAGCAGCCAAGCTGTAGGGGAAGAGACCCAGTACTTC. As protein: CASSQAVGEETQYF.